This T cell receptor beta chain emerged from a study of shared clonotypes between healthy human individuals. Negatively enriched CD4+ T cells were divided by CD45RA into naive and memory. Regarding the study as a whole: The researchers took only blood, and tissue repertoires probably look different.

Sorted subsets were amplified in replicate PCRs using 200 ng DNA, around 30,000 T cell genomes. Sequencing was performed with immunoSEQ multiplex PCR; in TCRdb, only in-frame clones are kept and a portion is missing. The table has approximately 2.1 million clones, over 85% seen once; the top ten hold 0.3% to 0.4%. CDR1 and CDR2 (germline): SGHRS, YFSETQ. This CDR3 spans 14 amino acids. J was trimmed by 5 bases and V by 1 base; bases with no gene match: 3. About this clone itself: Its specificity is not known. Other DNA sequences in the sample encode the same CDR3.

The sequenced sample was naive CD4+ T cells from PBMCs. Subset in this sample: CD45RA+ positively selected. This receptor was identified in a man between 18 and 35 years old in good health. Some clones in this sample may be carry-over from other donors' samples. The genes are TRBV5-1 and TRBJ2-5, with 9 nucleotides matching TRBD2. Here the CDR3 reads CASSLSGRPETQYF. DNA for the CDR3: TGCGCCAGCAGCTTGAGCGGGAGGCCCGAGACCCAGTACTTC.